The present TCR beta chain was sequenced within a study of control samples from healthy donors and cancer patients. The V gene's germline CDR1 is SGDLS and CDR2 YYNGEE. Trimming stripped 0 bases from V and 4 bases from J, with 16 bases between. The CDR3 covers 16 residues. Some clones are missing from TCRdb's copy, which holds only in-frame ones; the method was immunoSEQ multiplex PCR. Of under 200,000 clones detected, approximately 94% appear once; the ten largest clones hold 12% to 15%. V usage is TRBV9 and J usage is TRBJ1-2; tentatively, D is TRBD1 (5 bases). This TCR was recovered from a man in his 60s with colorectal cancer. Sequenced input: PBMCs. This CDR3 is CASSVVGAGRSYGYTF. CDR3 in DNA: TGTGCCAGCAGCGTAGTCGGGGCAGGGAGATCCTATGGCTACACCTTC.